This entry concerns a single TCR beta chain. The data were obtained in a study of brain T cells in children with intractable seizures. V dropped 1 base and J dropped 7; count of bases not matched to a gene: 4. The CDR3 has 15 residues. Per the germline V gene, CDR1 is SGHAT and CDR2 is FQNNGV. Libraries were prepared by immunoSEQ multiplex PCR; TCRdb keeps only in-frame clonotypes and omits some of them. The profile shows over 95,000 clones, around 94% of them singletons. The chain carries TRBV11-2 and TRBJ2-7; TRBD2 matches 13 bases. This material consisted of peripheral blood, taken at surgery. The TCR was taken from a boy in the first two years of life with hemimegalencephaly and intractable seizures. As DNA, the CDR3 is TGTGCCAGCAGCTTAGGACTAGCGGGAGGTGAGGAGCAGTACTTC. It is translated as CASSLGLAGGEEQYF.